One T cell receptor (beta chain) is described in this entry. Its target is not known. TRB was amplified from about 260 ng of peripheral blood genomic DNA per sample. Multiplex touch-down PCR amplified TRB using TRB-A and TRB-B pools in one tube. TCRdb reprocessed the multiplex PCR reads; each CDR3 protein has one entry and no DNA is given. This repertoire comprises roughly 7,000 distinct CDR3 sequences; its ten largest clones make up around 20%. The CDR3 is 21 amino acids. From germline, CDR1 is SQVTM and CDR2 ANQGSEA. These data come from a study of T cell clusters in autoimmune cytopenias. Study-wide background: Healthy control donors averaged roughly 56 years of age, with a median of about 59 years. Findings and caveats of the study: A dominant lymphoma-associated repertoire apparently masked the cluster-lack signature in secondary cytopenia versus chronic lymphocytic leukemia.

These data are also associated with another study on T cell repertoires in aging, cancer and after chemotherapy. Per that paper: Clear clonal overlap appeared across healthy donor samples taken over several months to years. Compared with age-matched healthy donors, untreated hematological or solid cancer patients showed higher blood TCR clonality.

This clonotype was sampled from a human donor in good health. What was sequenced was peripheral blood. The J gene is TRBJ1-5, the V gene TRBV29-1; the TCRdb D gene call, TRBD1, has no DNA to confirm it. The CDR3 here is CSVDSGGSYEQYFGPGQPQHF.